These 6 T cell receptor beta chains came from one sample sequenced in a study of PD-1 blockade in classical Hodgkin lymphoma. Profiling relied on immunoSEQ multiplex PCR, and the TCRdb table lists in-frame clones only, not all of them. The sample lists 50,000 or so clones, 90% occurring once. Time point described: cycle 4 day 1 (C4D1), after 6 weeks of nivolumab. Every patient was affected by relapse after autologous stem cell transplantation, while exposure to brentuximab vedotin was not uniform. The starting material was peripheral blood mononuclear cells (PBMCs), obtained before the fourth cycle of nivolumab. These receptors originate from a human donor with classical Hodgkin lymphoma.

The rearrangement joins TRBV7-9 to TRBJ2-7; 11 bases agree with TRBD2. The ends lost 5 bases at V and 9 bases at J; junction bases unmatched: 9. The CDR3 contains 14 residues. CDR1 and CDR2 from the germline V gene are SEHNR and FQNEAQ (reference sequence). The CDR3 DNA sequence: TGTGCCAGCAGCATTAGCGGGGGGGAGACCGGGCAGTACTTC. Protein product: CASSISGGETGQYF.

The V call is TRBV7-9, the J call TRBJ2-5; a weak D match, TRBD2 (7 bases). The CDR3 runs 14 residues. Trimming took 3 bases from V and 5 from J, leaving 13 bases between them. Germline V lookup: CDR1 SEHNR, CDR2 FQNEAQ (reference sequence). In nucleotides, the CDR3 is TGTGCCAGCAGCTTCGAGGGGGGGCGGGAGACCCAGTACTTC. It yields the protein CASSFEGGRETQYF.

J is TRBJ1-2 and V is TRBV6-6, with 9 bases that match TRBD1. The germline gives CDR1 MNHNY, CDR2 SVGAGI (reference sequence). The CDR3 has 14 amino acids. Losses at the gene ends were 5 bases for V and 5 bases for J; bases not matched to a gene: 6. The CDR3 DNA sequence: TGTGCCAGCAGTAGAGTGGACAGGGGATATGGCTACACCTTC. Translated, it gives CASSRVDRGYGYTF.

This clone was counted only a few times. The CDR3 DNA follows: TGTGCCAGCAGCCAAGTCGGGCACACAGATACGCAGTATTTT. This gives the protein CASSQVGHTDTQYF. V gene TRBV4-2 combines with J gene TRBJ2-3; no firm D call. Per the germline V gene, CDR1 is LGHNA and CDR2 is YNFKEQ. The V end was cut by 1 base, the J end by 2 bases, with 7 bases between. CDR3 size: 14 residues.

This clone is medium-sized (0.01 to 0.1%) in the sample. The chain has TRBV5-6 and TRBJ2-7, with 7 bases aligning to TRBD1. Looked up from germline, CDR1 is SGHDT and CDR2 is YYEEEE. J lost 3 bases, V lost 4 bases, and 10 bases had no gene match. The CDR3 is 15 amino acids. The CDR3 protein is CASSGEGTAFYEQYF. The CDR3 DNA is TGTGCCAGCAGCGGGGAAGGGACAGCTTTCTACGAGCAGTACTTC.

The V gene is TRBV2, the J gene TRBJ1-1, with D maybe TRBD1 (6 bases). CDR1 is SNHLY, CDR2 FYNNEI, per germline. This CDR3 comprises 13 residues. The germline V and J ends were trimmed by 9 bases and 6 bases, with 17 bases remaining between them. The CDR3 region is CARRQAATAEAFF. CDR3 nucleotide sequence: TGTGCCAGACGACAGGCAGCAACAGCTGAAGCTTTCTTT.